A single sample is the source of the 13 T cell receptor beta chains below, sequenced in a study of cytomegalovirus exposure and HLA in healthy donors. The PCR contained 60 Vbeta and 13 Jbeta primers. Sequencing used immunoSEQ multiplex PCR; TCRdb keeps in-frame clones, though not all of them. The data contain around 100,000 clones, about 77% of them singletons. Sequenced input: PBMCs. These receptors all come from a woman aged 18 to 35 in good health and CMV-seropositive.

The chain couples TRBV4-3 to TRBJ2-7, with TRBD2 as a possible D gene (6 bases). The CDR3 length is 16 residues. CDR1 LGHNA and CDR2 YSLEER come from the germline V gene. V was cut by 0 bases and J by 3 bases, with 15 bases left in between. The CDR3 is CASSQDYSGSVYEQYF. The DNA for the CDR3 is TGCGCCAGCAGCCAAGATTATTCCGGGAGCGTCTACGAGCAGTACTTC.

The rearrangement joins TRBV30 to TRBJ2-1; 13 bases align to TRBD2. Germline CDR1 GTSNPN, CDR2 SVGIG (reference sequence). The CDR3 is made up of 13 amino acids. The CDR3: CSGTSGDYNEQFF. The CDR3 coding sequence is TGTTCCGGGACTAGCGGGGATTACAATGAGCAGTTCTTC. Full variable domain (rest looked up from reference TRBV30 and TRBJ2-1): SQTIHQWPATLVQPVGSPLSLECTVEGTSNPNLYWYRQAAGRGLQLLFYSVGIGQISSEVPQNLSASRPQDRQFILSSKKLLLSDSGFYLCSGTSGDYNEQFFGPGTRLTVL.

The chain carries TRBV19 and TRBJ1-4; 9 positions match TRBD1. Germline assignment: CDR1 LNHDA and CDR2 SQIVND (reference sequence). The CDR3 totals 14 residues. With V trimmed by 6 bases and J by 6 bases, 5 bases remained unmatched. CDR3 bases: TGTGCCAGTAGCAACAGGGACAGGGATGAAAAACTGTTTTTT. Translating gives CASSNRDRDEKLFF. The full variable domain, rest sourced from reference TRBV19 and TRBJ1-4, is DGGITQSPKYLFRKEGQNVTLSCEQNLNHDAMYWYRQDPGQGLRLIYYSQIVNDFQKGDIAEGYSVSREKKESFPLTVTSAQKNPTAFYLCASSNRDRDEKLFFGSGTQLSVL.

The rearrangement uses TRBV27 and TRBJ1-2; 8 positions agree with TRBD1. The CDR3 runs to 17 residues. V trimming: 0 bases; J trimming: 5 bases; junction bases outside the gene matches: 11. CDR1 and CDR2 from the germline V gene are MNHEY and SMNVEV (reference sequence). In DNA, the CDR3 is TGTGCCAGCAGTTTATCGACGTGGGACAGGATAAGATATGGCTACACCTTC. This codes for CASSLSTWDRIRYGYTF.

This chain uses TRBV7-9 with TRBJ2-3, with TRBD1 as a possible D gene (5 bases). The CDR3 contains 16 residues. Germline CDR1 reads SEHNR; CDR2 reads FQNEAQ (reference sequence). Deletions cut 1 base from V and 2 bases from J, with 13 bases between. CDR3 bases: TGTGCCAGCAGCTTAGGAGGTGGGGCCGTCACAGATACGCAGTATTTT. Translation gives CASSLGGGAVTDTQYF.

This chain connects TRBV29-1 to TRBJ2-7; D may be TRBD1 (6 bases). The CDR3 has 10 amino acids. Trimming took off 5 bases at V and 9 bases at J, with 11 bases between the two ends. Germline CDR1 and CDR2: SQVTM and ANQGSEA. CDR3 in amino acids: CSVQTGRQYF. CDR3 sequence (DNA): TGCAGCGTTCAAACAGGGCGGCAGTACTTC.

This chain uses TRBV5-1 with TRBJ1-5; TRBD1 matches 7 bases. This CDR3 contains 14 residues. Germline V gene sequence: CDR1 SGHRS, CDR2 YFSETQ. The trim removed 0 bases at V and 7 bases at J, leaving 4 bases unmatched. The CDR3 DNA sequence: TGCGCCAGCAGCTTGGGACAGGGTGACCAGCCCCAGCATTTT. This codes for CASSLGQGDQPQHF.

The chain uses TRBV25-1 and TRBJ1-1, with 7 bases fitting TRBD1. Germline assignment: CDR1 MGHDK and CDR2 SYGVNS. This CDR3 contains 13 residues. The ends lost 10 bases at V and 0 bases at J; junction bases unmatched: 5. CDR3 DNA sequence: TGTGCCACCCTGGACAGGATGAACACTGAAGCTTTCTTT. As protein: CATLDRMNTEAFF. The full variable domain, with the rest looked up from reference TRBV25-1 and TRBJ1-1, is EADIYQTPRYLVIGTGKKITLECSQTMGHDKMYWYQQDPGMELHLIHYSYGVNSTEKGDLSSESTVSRIRTEHFPLTLESARPSHTSQYLCATLDRMNTEAFFGQGTRLTVV.

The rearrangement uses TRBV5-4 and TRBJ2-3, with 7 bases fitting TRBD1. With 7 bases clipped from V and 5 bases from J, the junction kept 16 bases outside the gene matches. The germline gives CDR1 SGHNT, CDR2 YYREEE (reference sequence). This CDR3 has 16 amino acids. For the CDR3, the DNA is TGTGCCAGCTTCCTTACAGGGGCAGGGTCGCAAGATACGCAGTATTTT. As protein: CASFLTGAGSQDTQYF.

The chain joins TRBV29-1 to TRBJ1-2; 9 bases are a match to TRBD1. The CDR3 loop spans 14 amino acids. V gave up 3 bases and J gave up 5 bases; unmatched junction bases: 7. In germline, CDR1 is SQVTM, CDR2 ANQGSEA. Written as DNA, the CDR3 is TGCAGCGTTGATAGGGACAGGGAGGGATATGGCTACACCTTC. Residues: CSVDRDREGYGYTF.

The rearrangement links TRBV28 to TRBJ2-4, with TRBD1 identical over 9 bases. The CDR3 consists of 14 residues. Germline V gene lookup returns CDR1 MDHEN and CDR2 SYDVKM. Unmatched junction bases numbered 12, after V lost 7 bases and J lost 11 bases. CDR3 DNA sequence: TGTGCCAGCACTCAGCCGGGACAGGGTAGGGTTCAGTACTTC. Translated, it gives CASTQPGQGRVQYF.

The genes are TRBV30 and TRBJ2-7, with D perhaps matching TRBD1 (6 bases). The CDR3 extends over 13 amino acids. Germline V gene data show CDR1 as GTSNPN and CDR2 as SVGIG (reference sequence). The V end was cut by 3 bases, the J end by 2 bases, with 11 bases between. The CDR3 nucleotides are TGTGCCTGGAGCAAAGGACAGCCCTACGAGCAGTACTTC. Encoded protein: CAWSKGQPYEQYF.

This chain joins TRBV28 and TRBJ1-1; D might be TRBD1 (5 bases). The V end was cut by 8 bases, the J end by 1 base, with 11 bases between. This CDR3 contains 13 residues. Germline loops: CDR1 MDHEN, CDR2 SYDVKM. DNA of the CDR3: TGTGCCAGCTATGTCGGGGGGAACACTGAAGCTTTCTTT. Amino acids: CASYVGGNTEAFF.